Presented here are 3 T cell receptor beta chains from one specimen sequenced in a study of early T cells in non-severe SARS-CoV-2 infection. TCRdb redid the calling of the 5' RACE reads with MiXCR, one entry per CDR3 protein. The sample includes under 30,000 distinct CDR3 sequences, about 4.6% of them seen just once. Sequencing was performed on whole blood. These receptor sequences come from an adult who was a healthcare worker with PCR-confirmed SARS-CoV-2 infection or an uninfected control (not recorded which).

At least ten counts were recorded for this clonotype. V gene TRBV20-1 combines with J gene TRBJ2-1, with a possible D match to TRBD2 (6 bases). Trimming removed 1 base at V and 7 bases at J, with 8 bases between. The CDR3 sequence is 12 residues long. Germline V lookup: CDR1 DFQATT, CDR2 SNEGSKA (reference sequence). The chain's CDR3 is CSARVRGNEQFF. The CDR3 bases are TGCAGTGCTAGAGTTCGGGGGAATGAGCAGTTCTTC.

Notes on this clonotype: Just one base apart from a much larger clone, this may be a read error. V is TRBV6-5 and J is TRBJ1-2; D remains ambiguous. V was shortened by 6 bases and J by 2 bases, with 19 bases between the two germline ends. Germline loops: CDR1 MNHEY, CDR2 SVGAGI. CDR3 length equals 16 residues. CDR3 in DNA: TGTGCCAGCAGCCCATTTCCCCCTAGGGCGAACTATGGCTACACCTTC. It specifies CASSPFPPRANYGYTF.

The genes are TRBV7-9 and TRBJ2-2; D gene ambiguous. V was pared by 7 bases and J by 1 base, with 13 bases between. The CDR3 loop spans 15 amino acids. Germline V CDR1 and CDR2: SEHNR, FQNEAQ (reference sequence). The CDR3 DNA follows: TGTGCCAGCACGGCGTCCCAGGTGAACACCGGGGAGCTGTTTTTT. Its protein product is CASTASQVNTGELFF. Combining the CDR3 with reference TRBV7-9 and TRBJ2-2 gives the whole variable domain DTGVSQNPRHKITKRGQNVTFRCDPISEHNRLYWYRQTLGQGPEFLTYFQNEAQLEKSRLLSDRFSAERPKGSFSTLEIQRTEQGDSAMYLCASTASQVNTGELFFGEGSRLTVL.